This T cell receptor (beta chain) was obtained from a study of blood T cell repertoires in COVID-19. About the research overall: Donors in the United States, Italy and Spain gave samples during acute or convalescent COVID-19. Sources were T cells, B-cell-depleted T cells, or PBMCs; the material itself was cDNA or gDNA.

The method was immunoSEQ multiplex PCR; TCRdb's version includes in-frame clones alone and lacks a portion of them. The sample contains around 270,000 clones, 70% to 90% of which appear only once. Trimming at V came to 4 bases and at J to 4 bases, leaving 15 bases not matched to a gene. Germline values: CDR1 LGHNA, CDR2 YNFKEQ. There are 17 residues in the CDR3. This clone was seen only a few times. The sequence derives from a woman aged 25 to 39 who had recovered from COVID-19. The chain carries TRBV4-2 and TRBJ1-1; 7 bases map to TRBD1. The material sequenced was PBMCs or T cells enriched from blood (not recorded which). CDR3 residues: CASSPLAAGGSSTEAFF. CDR3 in DNA: TGTGCCAGCAGCCCCCTGGCGGCAGGGGGGTCGAGCACTGAAGCTTTCTTT.